This T cell receptor (beta chain) stems from a study of blood T cell repertoires in COVID-19. The wider study: There were acute and convalescent COVID-19 samples, and they came from the United States, Italy and Spain. The cDNA or gDNA used as material had been derived from T cells, B-cell-depleted T cells, or PBMCs.

Deletions cut 2 bases from V and 3 bases from J, with 16 bases between. This CDR3 contains 16 residues. Germline V gene lookup returns CDR1 SGHRS and CDR2 YFSETQ. Authors' data handling: Amplification with reference gene primers provided the estimates of nucleated cell counts. The repertoire was sequenced with immunoSEQ multiplex PCR; TCRdb's copy has only in-frame clones and lacks some. From that table come the V and J calls and clone size; the DNA was used to work out D and trimming. Of about 250,000 clones listed, more than 60% are singletons. The gene calls are TRBV5-1 and TRBJ2-3, with D perhaps TRBD2 (6 bases). What was sequenced was peripheral blood. This TCR came from a woman in her forties with active or convalescent COVID-19. The CDR3 DNA sequence: TGCGCCAGCAGCTTCCTTGGAGGGCTGGGGACAGATACGCAGTATTTT. Protein sequence: CASSFLGGLGTDTQYF.